The 26 T cell receptor beta chains given below trace back to one sample, sequenced in a study of beta chain features in type 1 diabetes. The isolated RNA, all of it, was reverse transcribed, so expressed TCRB transcripts were what got sequenced. Measured with immunoSEQ multiplex PCR; TCRdb has only the in-frame clones, and not every one. Found here are fewer than 650,000 clones, around 15% of them singletons; the top ten hold around 0.095%. Material for sequencing was naive CD4+ T cells from blood. These receptors were taken from a young man in good health.

The chain joins TRBV18 to TRBJ2-1; D gene ambiguous. Trimming shortened V by 3 bases and J by 4 bases, and 19 bases separated the two germline ends. The CDR3 is 17 amino acids. Looked up from germline, CDR1 is KGHSH and CDR2 is LQKENI. In DNA, the CDR3 is TGTGCCAGCTCACCCTTACAAGGATCTATACTTTACAATGAGCAGTTCTTC. This gives the protein CASSPLQGSILYNEQFF.

CDR3: CASSPQGYYRETQYF. The DNA for the CDR3 is TGTGCCAGCAGCCCCCAGGGATACTATCGGGAGACCCAGTACTTC. This rearrangement joins TRBV7-3 to TRBJ2-5; maybe TRBD1 (5 bases). CDR3 size: 15 residues. The V gene's germline CDR1 is SGHTA and CDR2 FQGTGA. Trimming stripped 5 bases from V and 5 bases from J, with 18 bases between. Supplemented by reference TRBV7-3 and TRBJ2-5, the full variable domain reads GAGVSQTPSNKVTEKGKYVELRCDPISGHTALYWYRQSLGQGPEFLIYFQGTGAADDSGLPNDRFFAVRPEGSVSTLKIQRTERGDSAVYLCASSPQGYYRETQYFGPGTRLLVL.

V gene TRBV7-2 combines with J gene TRBJ1-6; D call uncertain. Germline V gene data show CDR1 as SGHTA and CDR2 as FQGNSA. The germline V and J ends were trimmed by 7 bases and 5 bases, with 15 bases remaining between them. CDR3 length: 15 residues. The CDR3 sequence is CASIPDYLNNSPLHF. CDR3 coding DNA: TGTGCCAGCATCCCGGACTACTTAAATAATTCACCCCTCCACTTT.

The chain recombines TRBV5-1 with TRBJ2-3; D is undetermined. The CDR3 contains 14 residues. V was pared by 0 bases and J by 4 bases, with 9 bases between. CDR1 and CDR2 (germline): SGHRS, YFSETQ. The CDR3 here is CASSLALLPDTQYF. For the CDR3, the DNA is TGCGCCAGCAGCTTGGCTCTTTTACCAGATACGCAGTATTTT.

In its sample, this clone was seen a few times. V is TRBV30 and J is TRBJ1-2; perhaps TRBD1 as D (5 bases). The germline CDR1 and CDR2 sequences are GTSNPN and SVGIG (reference sequence). Trimming cost V 0 bases and J 5 bases, with 10 bases left between them. The CDR3 extends over 13 amino acids. CDR3 in amino acids: CAWSVAGRYGYTF. As DNA, the CDR3 is TGTGCCTGGAGTGTGGCAGGGAGGTATGGCTACACCTTC.

The chain combines TRBV28 with TRBJ2-7, with D tentatively TRBD1 or TRBD2 (5 bases each). Trimming cost V 3 bases and J 0 bases, with 12 bases left between them. This CDR3 is built from 15 residues. Looked up from germline, CDR1 is MDHEN and CDR2 is SYDVKM. CDR3 nucleotide sequence: TGTGCCAGCAGTTTGTCCGGGACGGGCTCCTACGAGCAGTACTTC. Amino acid sequence: CASSLSGTGSYEQYF.

This clone has more than one count but fewer than ten. Other nucleotide sequences from this sample produce the same CDR3. This chain uses TRBV10-3 with TRBJ2-2; weak D call: TRBD2 (6 bases). Germline V lookup: CDR1 ENHRY, CDR2 SYGVKD. The CDR3 length is 13 residues. V lost 3 bases to trimming and J lost 5 bases, with 7 bases between them. CDR3 coding DNA: TGTGCCATCAGTGAACGGGGGACCGGGGAGCTGTTTTTT. This codes for CAISERGTGELFF.

The chain links TRBV11-2 to TRBJ2-7; D may correspond to TRBD1 or TRBD2 (9 bases each). CDR3 length equals 19 residues. Germline CDR1 reads SGHAT; CDR2 reads FQNNGV. The V end was cut by 2 bases, the J end by 6 bases, with 29 bases between. The CDR3 is CASSLRLGQGMAGGFEQYF. In DNA, the CDR3 is TGTGCCAGCAGCTTAAGGTTGGGACAGGGTATGGCGGGAGGGTTCGAGCAGTACTTC.

This clone turned up a few times. The chain recombines TRBV5-6 with TRBJ1-2; maybe TRBD1 (6 bases). In germline, CDR1 is SGHDT, CDR2 YYEEEE. The ends were cut back, 2 bases at V and 2 bases at J, with 10 bases in the middle. The CDR3 is made up of 14 amino acids. The chain's CDR3 is CASSFDQGNYGYTF. Written as DNA, the CDR3 is TGTGCCAGCAGCTTTGACCAGGGGAACTATGGCTACACCTTC.

This clone showed up just a few times. This chain links TRBV6-6 with TRBJ2-7, with D uncertain. The CDR3 has 13 residues. The germline gives CDR1 MNHNY, CDR2 SVGAGI (reference sequence). Between the trimmed V and J ends, which lost 6 bases and 3 bases, there was a span of 12 bases. The CDR3 DNA reads as TGTGCCAGCAGATGGGCAGGTAGCTACGAGCAGTACTTC. It is translated as CASRWAGSYEQYF.

V is TRBV6-1 and J is TRBJ2-4; D is ambiguous. CDR3 length: 15 residues. Trimming took off 0 bases at V and 0 bases at J, with 6 bases between the two ends. CDR1 and CDR2 (germline): MNHNS, SASEGT. The CDR3 nucleotides are TGTGCCAGCAGTGAAGCGGAGCTAGCCAAAAACATTCAGTACTTC. It translates to CASSEAELAKNIQYF.

The chain combines TRBV5-1 with TRBJ2-1, with D perhaps assigned TRBD1 or TRBD2 (5 bases each). Germline CDR1 SGHRS, CDR2 YFSETQ. This CDR3 has 14 residues. Trimming removed 1 base at V and 7 bases at J, with 12 bases between. Here the CDR3 DNA reads TGCGCCAGCAGCTTGCGACAGAGGGCGAATGAGCAGTTCTTC. Amino acids: CASSLRQRANEQFF.

This clone was counted between two and nine times. One end of the junction varies from germline; a read error may be responsible. The rearrangement joins TRBV25-1 to TRBJ2-5, with TRBD2 matching 9 bases. The germline V gene encodes CDR1 MGHDK and CDR2 SYGVNS. CDR3 length: 13 residues. The DNA of the CDR3 is TGTGCCAGCAGACTAGCGGGCCAAAAGACCCAGTACTTC. Translation gives CASRLAGQKTQYF.

This clone was seen a handful of times. The chain uses TRBV15 and TRBJ1-2, with D maybe TRBD1 (5 bases). Germline V gene lookup returns CDR1 LNHNV and CDR2 YYDKDF (reference sequence). Trimming stripped 2 bases from V and 8 bases from J, with 15 bases between. The CDR3 is 14 residues long. As DNA, the CDR3 is TGTGCCACCAGCAGACGGGACCTGATGAAGGGCTACACCTTC. It specifies CATSRRDLMKGYTF.

The V call is TRBV10-3, the J call TRBJ2-3; 8 positions match TRBD2. V gave up 10 bases and J gave up 4 bases; unmatched junction bases: 10. The CDR3 sequence is 14 residues long. CDR1 and CDR2 from the germline V gene are ENHRY and SYGVKD. The CDR3 is CATRTGGAADTQYF. DNA of the CDR3: TGTGCCACTCGGACGGGGGGGGCGGCAGATACGCAGTATTTT.

A few counts support this clone. The chain combines TRBV28 with TRBJ2-3; D possibly matches TRBD1 or TRBD2 (6 bases each). V lost 10 bases to trimming and J lost 4 bases, with 15 bases between them. The CDR3 is 13 residues long. CDR1 is MDHEN, CDR2 SYDVKM, per germline. CDR3 protein: CAIGGPFADTQYF. CDR3 nucleotides: TGTGCCATAGGGGGGCCATTCGCAGATACGCAGTATTTT.

The genes are TRBV28 and TRBJ2-7; D is undetermined. Trimming shortened V by 3 bases and J by 6 bases, and 9 bases separated the two germline ends. Germline loops: CDR1 MDHEN, CDR2 SYDVKM. This CDR3 comprises 12 residues. The CDR3 DNA follows: TGTGCCAGCAGTTTGGGAAGGGCCGAGCAGTACTTC. Translated, it gives CASSLGRAEQYF.

This chain joins TRBV4-2 and TRBJ1-5; maybe TRBD1 (6 bases). The V end was cut by 2 bases, the J end by 7 bases, with 18 bases between. The V gene's germline CDR1 is LGHNA and CDR2 YNFKEQ. The CDR3 sequence is 16 residues long. The CDR3 here is CASSQQGLGGNQPQHF. The CDR3 bases are TGTGCCAGCAGCCAACAGGGGTTAGGGGGAAACCAGCCCCAGCATTTT.

This clone has only a few counts. The CDR3 protein is CAWSGRTAYNSPLHF. The CDR3 DNA reads TGTGCCTGGAGTGGAAGGACAGCTTATAATTCACCCCTCCACTTT. The V call is TRBV30, the J call TRBJ1-6; TRBD1 might be the D (6 bases). V lost 1 base and J 4 bases, leaving 11 bases between the germline ends. Germline CDR1 and CDR2: GTSNPN and SVGIG (reference sequence). The CDR3 sequence is 15 residues long.

This clone was seen more than once but under ten times. The chain employs TRBV7-6 and TRBJ1-5; D ambiguous. The CDR3 length is 13 residues. V was shortened by 5 bases and J by 5 bases, with 10 bases between the two germline ends. Germline CDR1 and CDR2: SGHVS and FNYEAQ. CDR3 DNA: TGTGCCAGCAGCCCTGACATCGATCAGCCCCAGCATTTT. It yields the protein CASSPDIDQPQHF.

This clone was detected a few times. This chain joins TRBV5-6 and TRBJ2-1, with no clear D. Trimming pared 5 bases from V and 8 bases from J, leaving 20 bases between. The CDR3 is 15 residues long. Germline V lookup: CDR1 SGHDT, CDR2 YYEEEE. The DNA for the CDR3 is TGTGCCAGCAGGTACCGCTGGCGGTCCCGGGATGAGCAGTTCTTC. This encodes CASRYRWRSRDEQFF.

V gene TRBV7-9 combines with J gene TRBJ2-3; possible D gene TRBD2, 6 bases. CDR3 size: 16 residues. CDR1 is SEHNR and CDR2 is FQNEAQ in the germline V gene (reference sequence). V lost 0 bases to trimming and J lost 4 bases, with 14 bases between them. CDR3 amino acids: CASSLASGGTPDTQYF. In DNA, the CDR3 is TGTGCCAGCAGCTTAGCATCCGGGGGTACGCCAGATACGCAGTATTTT.

This chain uses TRBV7-3 with TRBJ2-1, with TRBD2 identical over 8 bases. Germline CDR1 SGHTA, CDR2 FQGTGA. With V trimmed by 5 bases and J by 0 bases, 6 bases remained unmatched. This CDR3 has 16 residues. The CDR3 is CASSPAGTSSYNEQFF. DNA of the CDR3: TGTGCCAGCAGCCCGGCTGGGACTAGCTCCTACAATGAGCAGTTCTTC.

The rearrangement joins TRBV19 to TRBJ2-7; 9 nucleotides align to TRBD1. The V and J ends lost 5 bases and 6 bases, in that order; junction bases with no gene match: 14. This CDR3 spans 16 amino acids. Per germline, CDR1 LNHDA and CDR2 SQIVND (reference sequence). The CDR3 DNA follows: TGTGCCAGTAGTCCTCAAGGGGACAGGGTCCTCCTCGAGCAGTACTTC. Protein: CASSPQGDRVLLEQYF.

This clone was seen only a few times. The V call is TRBV18, the J call TRBJ1-2; D call uncertain. Germline V gene sequence: CDR1 KGHSH, CDR2 LQKENI. The CDR3 consists of 14 residues. V was clipped by 2 bases and J by 2 bases, with 9 bases between them. The CDR3 is CASSPDRSNYGYTF. The DNA of the CDR3 is TGTGCCAGCTCACCAGACCGATCGAACTATGGCTACACCTTC.

V and J are TRBV9 and TRBJ2-1, with a tentative D call TRBD1 (6 bases). This CDR3 has 13 amino acids. Per germline, CDR1 SGDLS and CDR2 YYNGEE. V gave up 2 bases and J gave up 8 bases, with 11 bases separating them. As DNA, the CDR3 is TGTGCCAGCAGCGTGGGGGCCCGAGATGAGCAGTTCTTC. The encoded protein is CASSVGARDEQFF.